One and the same sample provided the 5 T cell receptor beta chains below, sequenced in a study of blood T cell repertoires in COVID-19. Produced via immunoSEQ multiplex PCR; TCRdb's table is partial and in-frame only. The repertoire holds about 210,000 clones, more than 75% seen once, with 9.5% to 15% in the top ten. Material for sequencing was peripheral blood. These receptors all stem from a woman aged 40-49 years with acute or convalescent COVID-19.

The chain is built from TRBV24-1 and TRBJ2-2, with TRBD1 identical over 7 bases. CDR1 and CDR2 from the germline V gene are KGHDR and SFDVKD. The CDR3 is 14 amino acids. The V gene end was trimmed by 9 bases and the J gene end by 6 bases; junction bases not matched to a gene: 9. The chain's CDR3 is CATSWAGGPGELFF. CDR3 DNA: TGTGCCACCTCATGGGCAGGGGGTCCCGGGGAGCTGTTTTTT.

V and J are TRBV9 and TRBJ1-2, with unresolved D. In germline, CDR1 is SGDLS, CDR2 YYNGEE. There are 12 residues in the CDR3. The V and J ends lost 4 bases and 7 bases respectively, with 11 bases between them. CDR3 sequence reads: CASSPHRGGYTF. CDR3 coding DNA: TGTGCCAGCAGCCCTCATCGGGGTGGCTACACCTTC.

V and J are TRBV7-3 and TRBJ2-7; D might be TRBD1 (6 bases). Germline V gives CDR1 SGHTA, CDR2 FQGTGA. The CDR3 sequence is 13 residues long. Trimming removed 5 bases at V and 4 bases at J, with 12 bases between. CDR3 in amino acids: CASSKGQYYEQYF. The CDR3, as DNA: TGTGCCAGCAGCAAGGGACAATATTACGAGCAGTACTTC.

The chain recombines TRBV4-2 with TRBJ2-1; 14 nucleotides line up with TRBD2. Germline V gene sequence: CDR1 LGHNA, CDR2 YNFKEQ. Trimming at V came to 2 bases and at J to 7 bases, leaving 7 bases not matched to a gene. The length of the CDR3 is 17 residues. The CDR3: CASSQKGTSGRINEQFF. The CDR3 DNA follows: TGTGCCAGCAGCCAAAAAGGGACTAGCGGGAGAATAAATGAGCAGTTCTTC.

This clone was seen only once. The chain is built from TRBV5-1 and TRBJ1-1; 8 bases fit TRBD1. V lost 4 bases to trimming and J lost 7 bases; unmatched junction nucleotides: 3. The CDR3 has 12 residues. Germline V gene lookup returns CDR1 SGHRS and CDR2 YFSETQ. The CDR3 DNA reads TGCGCCAGCAGCATAGGACAGGGTGAAGCTTTCTTT. Amino acids: CASSIGQGEAFF. The full variable domain, completed using reference TRBV5-1 and TRBJ1-1, is KAGVTQTPRYLIKTRGQQVTLSCSPISGHRSVSWYQQTPGQGLQFLFEYFSETQRNKGNFPGRFSGRQFSNSRSEMNVSTLELGDSALYLCASSIGQGEAFFGQGTRLTVV.